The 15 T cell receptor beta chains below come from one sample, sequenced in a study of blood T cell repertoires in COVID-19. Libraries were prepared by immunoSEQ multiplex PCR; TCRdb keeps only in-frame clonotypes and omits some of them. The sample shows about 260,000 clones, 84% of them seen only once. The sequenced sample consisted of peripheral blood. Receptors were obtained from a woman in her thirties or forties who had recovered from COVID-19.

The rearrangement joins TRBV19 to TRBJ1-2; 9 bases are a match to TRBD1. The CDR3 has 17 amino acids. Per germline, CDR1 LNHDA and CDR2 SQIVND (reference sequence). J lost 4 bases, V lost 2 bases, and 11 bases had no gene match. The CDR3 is CASSISLPGQGGYGYTF. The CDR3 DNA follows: TGTGCCAGTAGTATATCTTTGCCGGGACAGGGAGGCTATGGCTACACCTTC.

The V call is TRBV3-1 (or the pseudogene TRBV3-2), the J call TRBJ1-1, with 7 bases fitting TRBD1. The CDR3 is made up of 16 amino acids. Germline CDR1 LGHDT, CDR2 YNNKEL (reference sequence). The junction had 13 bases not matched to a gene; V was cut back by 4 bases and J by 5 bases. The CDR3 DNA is TGTGCCAGCAGCCCCCTTCTGGGGACAGTGGGAACTGAAGCTTTCTTT. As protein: CASSPLLGTVGTEAFF.

CDR3 coding DNA: TGTGCCAGTAGTACAGGGGAGACTAATGAAAAACTGTTTTTT. This codes for CASSTGETNEKLFF. The V gene is TRBV19, the J gene TRBJ1-4; tentative D call: TRBD1 (6 bases). Deletions cut 4 bases from V and 2 bases from J, with 8 bases between. Germline CDR1 and CDR2: LNHDA and SQIVND (reference sequence). The CDR3 spans 14 residues.

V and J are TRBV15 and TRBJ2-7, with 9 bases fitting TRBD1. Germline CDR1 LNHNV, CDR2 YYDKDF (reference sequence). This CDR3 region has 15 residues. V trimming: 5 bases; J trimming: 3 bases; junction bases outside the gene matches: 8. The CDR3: CATSWGTGQGYEQYF. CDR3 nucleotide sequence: TGTGCCACCAGCTGGGGGACAGGGCAAGGCTACGAGCAGTACTTC.

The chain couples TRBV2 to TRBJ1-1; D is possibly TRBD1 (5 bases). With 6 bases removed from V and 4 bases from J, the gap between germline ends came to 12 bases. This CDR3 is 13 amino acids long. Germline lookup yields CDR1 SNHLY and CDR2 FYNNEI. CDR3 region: CASSTDGATEAFF. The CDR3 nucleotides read TGTGCCAGCAGCACTGATGGGGCCACTGAAGCTTTCTTT.

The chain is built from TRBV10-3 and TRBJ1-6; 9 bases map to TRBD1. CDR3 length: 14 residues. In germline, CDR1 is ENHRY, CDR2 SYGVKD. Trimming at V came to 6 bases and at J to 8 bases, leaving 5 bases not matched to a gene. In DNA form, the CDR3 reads TGTGCCATCAGCGGGACAGGGCTAGATTCACCCCTCCACTTT. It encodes CAISGTGLDSPLHF.

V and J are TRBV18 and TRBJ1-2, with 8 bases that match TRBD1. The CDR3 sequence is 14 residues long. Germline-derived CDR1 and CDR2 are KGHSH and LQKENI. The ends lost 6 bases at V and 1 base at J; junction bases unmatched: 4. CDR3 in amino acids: CASSDDRGNYGYTF. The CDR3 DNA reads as TGTGCCAGCTCCGATGACAGGGGTAACTATGGCTACACCTTC.

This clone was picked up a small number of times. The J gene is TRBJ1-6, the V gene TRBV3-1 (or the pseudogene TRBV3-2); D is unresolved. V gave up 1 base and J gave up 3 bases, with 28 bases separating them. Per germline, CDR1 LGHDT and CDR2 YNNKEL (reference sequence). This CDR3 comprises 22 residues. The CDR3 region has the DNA TGTGCCAGCAGCCAAGGCCCCATCCCCGGCAGGCCGTGGACTTTCTATAATTCACCCCTCCACTTT. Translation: CASSQGPIPGRPWTFYNSPLHF.

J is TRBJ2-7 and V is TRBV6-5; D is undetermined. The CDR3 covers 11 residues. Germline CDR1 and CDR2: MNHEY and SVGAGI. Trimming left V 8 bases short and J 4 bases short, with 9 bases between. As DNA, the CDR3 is TGTGCCAGCCAACGACTTTACGAGCAGTACTTC. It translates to CASQRLYEQYF.

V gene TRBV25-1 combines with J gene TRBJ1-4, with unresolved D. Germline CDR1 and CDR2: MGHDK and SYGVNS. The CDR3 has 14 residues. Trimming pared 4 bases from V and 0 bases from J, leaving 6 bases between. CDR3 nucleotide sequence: TGTGCCAGCAGTGTCGGTGCAACTAATGAAAAACTGTTTTTT. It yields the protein CASSVGATNEKLFF.

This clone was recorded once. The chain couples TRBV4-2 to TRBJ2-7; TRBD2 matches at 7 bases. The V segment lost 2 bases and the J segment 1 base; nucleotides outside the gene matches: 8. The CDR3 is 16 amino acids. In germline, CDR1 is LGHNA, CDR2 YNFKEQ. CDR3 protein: CASSQRGSGVSYEQYF. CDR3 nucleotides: TGTGCCAGCAGCCAACGGGGAAGCGGGGTTTCCTACGAGCAGTACTTC.

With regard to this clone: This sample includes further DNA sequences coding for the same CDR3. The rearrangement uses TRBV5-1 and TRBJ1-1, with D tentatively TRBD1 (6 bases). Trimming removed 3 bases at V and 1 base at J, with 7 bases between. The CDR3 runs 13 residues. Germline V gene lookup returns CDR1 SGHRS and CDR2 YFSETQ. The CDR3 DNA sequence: TGCGCCAGCAGCTCGGGACAGAACACTGAAGCTTTCTTT. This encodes CASSSGQNTEAFF.

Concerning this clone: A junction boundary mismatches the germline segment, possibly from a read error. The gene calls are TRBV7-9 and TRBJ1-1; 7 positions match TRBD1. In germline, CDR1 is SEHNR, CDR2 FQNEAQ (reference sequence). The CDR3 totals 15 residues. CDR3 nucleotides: TGTGCCAGCAGTTTAGGGCAGGGGGAGATGAATGAAGCTTTCTTT. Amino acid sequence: CASSLGQGEMNEAFF.

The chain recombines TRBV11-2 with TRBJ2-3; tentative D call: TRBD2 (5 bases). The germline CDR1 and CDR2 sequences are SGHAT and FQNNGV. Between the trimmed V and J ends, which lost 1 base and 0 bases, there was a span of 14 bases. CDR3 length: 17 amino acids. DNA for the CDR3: TGTGCCAGCAGCTTAGTGGGAGCAACTAAGAGCACAGATACGCAGTATTTT. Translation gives CASSLVGATKSTDTQYF.

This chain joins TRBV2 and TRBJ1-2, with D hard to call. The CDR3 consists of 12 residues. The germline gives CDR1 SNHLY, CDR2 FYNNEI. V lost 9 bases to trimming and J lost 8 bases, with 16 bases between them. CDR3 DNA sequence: TGTGCCAGAGAGGCGCCAACCATGGGCTACACCTTC. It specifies CAREAPTMGYTF.